The 10 T cell receptor beta chains reported below all come from one sample, sequenced in a study of blood T cells in healthy people across ages. Then a second PCR, running roughly 7 to 12 cycles, was carried out with a sample-barcoded 5' primer and a J-beta primer mix. MiXCR, applied by TCRdb to the 5' RACE reads, yields one record per CDR3 protein. The repertoire has some 1.6 million distinct CDR3 sequences, around 36% of them found once; the top ten carry about 11%. The sequenced material came from blood. The receptor set was obtained from a woman aged 30 to 39 in good health.

This clonotype was seen repeatedly, ten times or more. The rearrangement links TRBV12-3 or TRBV12-4 to TRBJ2-5, with 11 positions matching TRBD1. Unmatched junction bases numbered 10, after V lost 5 bases and J lost 2 bases. This CDR3 comprises 17 residues. The CDR3 nucleotides are TGTGCCAGCAGTCGTGTATTGGACAGGGGGCGACAAGAGACCCAGTACTTC. It is translated as CASSRVLDRGRQETQYF.

This clonotype was seen more than once but under ten times. CDR3 sequence reads: CSAPGLFGGTQYF. CDR3 bases: TGCAGTGCTCCGGGACTATTCGGGGGTACGCAGTATTTT. The chain uses TRBV20-1 and TRBJ2-3; 7 bases are a match to TRBD2. Trimming took 5 bases from V and 8 from J; bases not matched to a gene: 10. The CDR3 is made up of 13 amino acids. Germline V gives CDR1 DFQATT, CDR2 SNEGSKA (reference sequence).

With regard to this clonotype: One junction end does not reproduce the germline sequence, and a read error may be involved. The V and J genes are TRBV6-2 or TRBV6-3 and TRBJ2-3; the match to TRBD2 covers 12 bases. From germline, CDR1 is MNHEY and CDR2 SVGEGT. The CDR3 sequence is 16 residues long. The CDR3 loop is CAGSYSRLAGVPRQYF. CDR3 bases: TGTGCCGGCAGTTACTCCCGACTAGCGGGAGTTCCAAGGCAGTATTTT.

V usage is TRBV7-3 and J usage is TRBJ2-5, with D uncertain. The germline V gene encodes CDR1 SGHTA and CDR2 FQGTGA. The CDR3 covers 14 residues. V shed 3 bases and J shed 5 bases, with 13 bases lying between them. This CDR3 reads CASSFGQDPETQYF. CDR3 in DNA: TGTGCCAGCAGCTTCGGCCAGGACCCTGAGACCCAGTACTTC.

The genes are TRBV29-1 and TRBJ1-2, with 9 bases identical to TRBD1. The germline gives CDR1 SQVTM, CDR2 ANQGSEA. The CDR3 runs to 13 residues. The V gene end was trimmed by 5 bases and the J gene end by 5 bases; junction bases not matched to a gene: 6. This chain's CDR3 is CSVNRGRDYGYTF. CDR3 sequence (DNA): TGCAGCGTTAACAGGGGGCGGGATTATGGCTACACCTTC.

The V gene is TRBV9, the J gene TRBJ2-1; unclear D gene. This CDR3 has 12 amino acids. Trimming took 0 bases from V and 10 from J, leaving 8 bases between them. The germline V gene encodes CDR1 SGDLS and CDR2 YYNGEE. The CDR3 sequence is CASSVGLEEQFF. CDR3 bases: TGTGCCAGCAGCGTAGGGCTGGAGGAGCAGTTCTTC.

A few counts support this clonotype. A much larger clone differs from this one at a single base, so this may be a read error. The chain recombines TRBV3-1 with TRBJ1-1; D is unclear. This CDR3 region has 14 residues. Germline loops: CDR1 LGHDT, CDR2 YNNKEL (reference sequence). Written as DNA, the CDR3 is TGTGCCAGCAGCCAACAGGACGTAAGCTCTGATGCTTTCTTT. Its protein product is CASSQQDVSSDAFF.

The chain uses TRBV20-1 and TRBJ2-4; D call uncertain. TRBJ2-7 matches the DNA end more closely, so the J call is doubtful. The CDR3 covers 14 residues. The germline CDR1 and CDR2 sequences are DFQATT and SNEGSKA (reference sequence). In DNA form, the CDR3 reads TGCAGTGCCTACCGACGAAGTTTCAAGCCCGAGCAGTACTTC. Amino acids: CSAYRRSFKPEQYF.

This clonotype has more than one count but fewer than ten. The chain uses TRBV2 and TRBJ2-3, with D uncertain. The CDR3 is 13 residues long. In germline, CDR1 is SNHLY, CDR2 FYNNEI. V was clipped by 3 bases and J by 5 bases, with 9 bases between them. Written as DNA, the CDR3 is TGTGCCAGCAGTGAGGTGCAAAAAGATACGCAGTATTTT. It yields the protein CASSEVQKDTQYF.

This clonotype was picked up many times. This chain joins TRBV9 and TRBJ1-4, with a possible D match to TRBD1 (6 bases). The V end was cut by 0 bases, the J end by 8 bases, with 8 bases between. Germline CDR1 and CDR2: SGDLS and YYNGEE. The CDR3 is 13 amino acids. The CDR3 DNA sequence: TGTGCCAGCAGCGTAGGGACAGACGAAAAACTGTTTTTT. It codes for CASSVGTDEKLFF.